The rows below give T cell receptor beta chains drawn from one sample of a study of Ad26.COV2.S vaccination and SARS-CoV-2 variants. The repertoire was sequenced with immunoSEQ multiplex PCR; TCRdb's copy has only in-frame clones and lacks some. The sample lists under 550,000 clones, approximately 88% occurring once. The sample in question was peripheral blood, obtained in a trial of Ad26.COV2.S vaccine versus placebo. Receptors were obtained from a person aged 18-65 years who received the Ad26.COV2.S COVID-19 vaccine or a placebo. Each CDR3 is given with its conserved first and last residue. Fields, in order: J gene, V gene, clone size, D gene, CDR3 DNA, CDR3 protein. The D gene is left open where the match is weak. Rows give clone size only sometimes, using once, few, many, or a class for an expanded clone.

j_gene: TRBJ2-1
v_gene: TRBV14
abundance: NA
d_gene: TRBD2
CDR3nt: TGTGCCAGCAGCCAAGGGGCAGGAGCACGACTAGCCTCCTACAATGAGCAGTTCTTC
CDR3aa: CASSQGAGARLASYNEQFF

j_gene: TRBJ1-3
v_gene: TRBV5-4
abundance: few
d_gene: NA
CDR3nt: TGTGCCAGCAGCTTGGATCTGGGGTCGGGAAACACCATATATTTT
CDR3aa: CASSLDLGSGNTIYF

j_gene: TRBJ2-1
v_gene: TRBV6-2/TRBV6-3
abundance: NA
d_gene: NA
CDR3nt: TGTGCCAGCAGTTACGGTCAAAGCAAGCAGTTCTTC
CDR3aa: CASSYGQSKQFF

j_gene: TRBJ2-3
v_gene: TRBV7-2
abundance: NA
d_gene: TRBD2
CDR3nt: TGTGCCAGCAGCCCAACAAACTGGACGGGGGGGAGAACAGATACGCAGTATTTT
CDR3aa: CASSPTNWTGGRTDTQYF

j_gene: TRBJ1-6
v_gene: TRBV9
abundance: NA
d_gene: NA
CDR3nt: TGTGCCAGCAGCGTAGGACAGGCAGGGTCACCCCTCCACTTT
CDR3aa: CASSVGQAGSPLHF

j_gene: TRBJ1-1
v_gene: TRBV19
abundance: few
d_gene: NA
CDR3nt: TGTGCCAGTAGTCAGCAGGGTGGCACTGAAGCTTTCTTT
CDR3aa: CASSQQGGTEAFF

j_gene: TRBJ1-1
v_gene: TRBV6-2/TRBV6-3
abundance: NA
d_gene: TRBD1
CDR3nt: TGTGCCAGCAGTTCCCTGGGACAGGGATTGGTGGATTTCTTT
CDR3aa: CASSSLGQGLVDFF

j_gene: TRBJ2-5
v_gene: TRBV6-6
abundance: NA
d_gene: TRBD1
CDR3nt: TGTGCCAGCAGTTACCTACGGACAGGGGGAGAGACCCAGTACTTC
CDR3aa: CASSYLRTGGETQYF

j_gene: TRBJ2-7
v_gene: TRBV2
abundance: NA
d_gene: NA
CDR3nt: TGTGCCAGCAGTGACGTCCAGGTATACTACGAGCAGTACTTC
CDR3aa: CASSDVQVYYEQYF

j_gene: TRBJ2-2
v_gene: TRBV7-9
abundance: NA
d_gene: NA
CDR3nt: TGTGCCAGCAGCCGATTCGGTGGTAGCGGATACACCGGGGAGCTGTTTTTT
CDR3aa: CASSRFGGSGYTGELFF

j_gene: TRBJ2-3
v_gene: TRBV24-1
abundance: NA
d_gene: TRBD1
CDR3nt: TGTGCCACCAGGCCTAGTCTTACAGGGGGGAGCACAGATACGCAGTATTTT
CDR3aa: CATRPSLTGGSTDTQYF

j_gene: TRBJ1-2
v_gene: TRBV6-6
abundance: NA
d_gene: NA
CDR3nt: TGTGCCAGCAGTTCTACACGAGTACCTTATGGCTACACCTTC
CDR3aa: CASSSTRVPYGYTF

j_gene: TRBJ2-7
v_gene: TRBV5-1
abundance: NA
d_gene: TRBD2
CDR3nt: TGCGCCAGCAGCTTCCTTGGCGGGGGGCCAGCCTACGAGCAGTACTTC
CDR3aa: CASSFLGGGPAYEQYF

j_gene: TRBJ1-1
v_gene: TRBV6-5
abundance: NA
d_gene: TRBD1
CDR3nt: TGTGCCAGCCAAACAGGGGGGAACACTGAAGCTTTCTTT
CDR3aa: CASQTGGNTEAFF

j_gene: TRBJ1-1
v_gene: TRBV19
abundance: NA
d_gene: NA
CDR3nt: TGTGCCAGTAGGCGCAACAGGGCCACTGAAGCTTTCTTT
CDR3aa: CASRRNRATEAFF

j_gene: TRBJ1-5
v_gene: TRBV12-3/TRBV12-4
abundance: NA
d_gene: NA
CDR3nt: TGTGCCAGCAGTTTCCAGGCGTGGCAGCCCCAGCATTTT
CDR3aa: CASSFQAWQPQHF

j_gene: TRBJ1-3
v_gene: TRBV7-2
abundance: NA
d_gene: NA
CDR3nt: TGTGCCAGCAGCTTAGGGGCCTCTGGAAACACCATATATTTT
CDR3aa: CASSLGASGNTIYF

j_gene: TRBJ1-1
v_gene: TRBV25-1
abundance: NA
d_gene: NA
CDR3nt: TGTGCCAGCAGTGAACCCGGCGCGGGCACTGAAGCTTTCTTT
CDR3aa: CASSEPGAGTEAFF

j_gene: TRBJ2-2
v_gene: TRBV6-2/TRBV6-3
abundance: NA
d_gene: NA
CDR3nt: TGTGCCAGCAGTTACGCGCTGGCTACGTCACCCTACACCGGGGAGCTGTTTTTT
CDR3aa: CASSYALATSPYTGELFF

j_gene: TRBJ2-1
v_gene: TRBV30
abundance: NA
d_gene: NA
CDR3nt: TGTGCCTGGAGTGTACTCCAGGGTGAGCAGTTCTTC
CDR3aa: CAWSVLQGEQFF

j_gene: TRBJ2-5
v_gene: TRBV19
abundance: NA
d_gene: NA
CDR3nt: TGTGCCAGTAGTGGTAGGGCAGGGGCATTAAAGACCCAGTACTTC
CDR3aa: CASSGRAGALKTQYF

j_gene: TRBJ2-2
v_gene: TRBV6-1
abundance: NA
d_gene: NA
CDR3nt: TGTGCCAGCAGTGAAATCGGAACCGGCGGGGAGCTGTTTTTT
CDR3aa: CASSEIGTGGELFF

j_gene: TRBJ1-2
v_gene: TRBV30
abundance: NA
d_gene: NA
CDR3nt: TGTGCCTGGATCCAGCATGGCGGCTACACCTTC
CDR3aa: CAWIQHGGYTF

j_gene: TRBJ2-3
v_gene: TRBV29-1
abundance: NA
d_gene: NA
CDR3nt: TGCAGCCTGAGGGGGGCTAGCACAGATACGCAGTATTTT
CDR3aa: CSLRGASTDTQYF

j_gene: TRBJ2-7
v_gene: TRBV5-4
abundance: NA
d_gene: TRBD1
CDR3nt: TGTGCCAGCAGCCAGACCGGGACAGGGGGCATCTACGAGCAGTACTTC
CDR3aa: CASSQTGTGGIYEQYF

j_gene: TRBJ2-5
v_gene: TRBV6-2/TRBV6-3
abundance: NA
d_gene: TRBD2
CDR3nt: TGTGCCAGCAGTTGGACTAGCGGGGGGCAAGAGACCCAGTACTTC
CDR3aa: CASSWTSGGQETQYF

j_gene: TRBJ1-4
v_gene: TRBV28
abundance: NA
d_gene: NA
CDR3nt: TGTGCCAGCAGGACCGTAACTAATGAAAAACTGTTTTTT
CDR3aa: CASRTVTNEKLFF

j_gene: TRBJ1-2
v_gene: TRBV7-2
abundance: NA
d_gene: NA
CDR3nt: TGTGCCAGCAGCCAAATGGTTCGGACAGTTTATGGCTACACCTTC
CDR3aa: CASSQMVRTVYGYTF

j_gene: TRBJ1-5
v_gene: TRBV28
abundance: NA
d_gene: NA
CDR3nt: TGTGCCAGCAGTTTATTGGGGGTCAGGAGCCAGCCCCAGCATTTT
CDR3aa: CASSLLGVRSQPQHF

j_gene: TRBJ1-5
v_gene: TRBV19
abundance: many
d_gene: TRBD1
CDR3nt: TGTGCCAGTAGTACAAACCTACAGGGGGATCCTTGGCAGCCCCAGCATTTT
CDR3aa: CASSTNLQGDPWQPQHF

j_gene: TRBJ2-7
v_gene: TRBV7-9
abundance: few
d_gene: NA
CDR3nt: TGTGCCAGCAGCTACCCTCTGAAAACCTACGAGCAGTACTTC
CDR3aa: CASSYPLKTYEQYF

j_gene: TRBJ2-2
v_gene: TRBV30
abundance: once
d_gene: TRBD1
CDR3nt: TGTGCCTGGGGACAGGGAGGTACCGGGGAGCTGTTTTTT
CDR3aa: CAWGQGGTGELFF

j_gene: TRBJ2-1
v_gene: TRBV29-1
abundance: NA
d_gene: NA
CDR3nt: TGCAGCGTTGAAGGGGTTAATGAGCAGTTCTTC
CDR3aa: CSVEGVNEQFF

j_gene: TRBJ1-1
v_gene: TRBV5-1
abundance: NA
d_gene: TRBD1
CDR3nt: TGCGCCAGCAGCTTAGGGCTGGGGACAGCTTCACGATTGAACACTGAAGCTTTCTTT
CDR3aa: CASSLGLGTASRLNTEAFF

j_gene: TRBJ1-2
v_gene: TRBV10-3
abundance: NA
d_gene: NA
CDR3nt: TGTGCCATCAAAGAGGAGGGAGCTAACTATGGCTACACCTTC
CDR3aa: CAIKEEGANYGYTF

j_gene: TRBJ2-1
v_gene: TRBV15
abundance: NA
d_gene: NA
CDR3nt: TGTGCCACCAGCATTTCCCGTAGTGGTGCCGAGCAGTTCTTC
CDR3aa: CATSISRSGAEQFF

j_gene: TRBJ2-7
v_gene: TRBV6-2/TRBV6-3
abundance: NA
d_gene: TRBD2
CDR3nt: TGTGCCAGCACCCCCGGCCCAGCGGGGGGTTACGAGCAGTACTTC
CDR3aa: CASTPGPAGGYEQYF

j_gene: TRBJ1-5
v_gene: TRBV7-2
abundance: NA
d_gene: NA
CDR3nt: TGTGCCAGCAGACCCTCCCCCGGGACCAATCAGCCCCAGCATTTT
CDR3aa: CASRPSPGTNQPQHF

j_gene: TRBJ1-2
v_gene: TRBV6-2/TRBV6-3
abundance: NA
d_gene: NA
CDR3nt: TGTGCCAGCAGTTACTGGGGACGTCGAAGTAACTATGGCTACACCTTC
CDR3aa: CASSYWGRRSNYGYTF

j_gene: TRBJ2-7
v_gene: TRBV6-5
abundance: NA
d_gene: TRBD2
CDR3nt: TGTGCCAGCAGCCTAACTAGCGGGGACACCTACGAGCAGTACTTC
CDR3aa: CASSLTSGDTYEQYF

j_gene: TRBJ2-5
v_gene: TRBV29-1
abundance: NA
d_gene: NA
CDR3nt: TGCAGCGTTGAAGATCCCCCGCAAGAGACCCAGTACTTC
CDR3aa: CSVEDPPQETQYF

j_gene: TRBJ2-6
v_gene: TRBV28
abundance: NA
d_gene: NA
CDR3nt: TGTGCCAGCAGTTGGCCTACGGGGCCCTACTCTGGGGCCAACGTCCTGACTTTC
CDR3aa: CASSWPTGPYSGANVLTF

j_gene: TRBJ1-1
v_gene: TRBV6-2/TRBV6-3
abundance: NA
d_gene: NA
CDR3nt: TGTGCCAGCAGTTACTCGACACAGGACATGAACACTGAAGCTTTCTTT
CDR3aa: CASSYSTQDMNTEAFF

j_gene: TRBJ2-7
v_gene: TRBV5-4
abundance: NA
d_gene: NA
CDR3nt: TGTGCCAGCAGCTTGGGGTACAGGCGGACGATTTCCTACGAGCAGTACTTC
CDR3aa: CASSLGYRRTISYEQYF

j_gene: TRBJ2-5
v_gene: TRBV29-1
abundance: NA
d_gene: NA
CDR3nt: TGCAGCGTTACTTTTACAGGGTCCCTAGAGACCCAGTACTTC
CDR3aa: CSVTFTGSLETQYF

j_gene: TRBJ2-1
v_gene: TRBV29-1
abundance: NA
d_gene: NA
CDR3nt: TGCAGCGTTGAATTCCTTGAAAATGAGCAGTTCTTC
CDR3aa: CSVEFLENEQFF

j_gene: TRBJ2-3
v_gene: TRBV7-9
abundance: NA
d_gene: TRBD1
CDR3nt: TGTGCCAGCAGCCCCCTCATGATAGGGGGCGCGATCAGATCAGATACGCAGTATTTT
CDR3aa: CASSPLMIGGAIRSDTQYF

j_gene: TRBJ1-2
v_gene: TRBV28
abundance: NA
d_gene: NA
CDR3nt: TGTGCCAGTAGGGGTTCGGGCTATGGCTACACCTTC
CDR3aa: CASRGSGYGYTF

j_gene: TRBJ1-4
v_gene: TRBV7-2
abundance: once
d_gene: NA
CDR3nt: TGTGCCAGCAGCTTAGGGACAAAAGATGAAAAACTGTTTTTT
CDR3aa: CASSLGTKDEKLFF

j_gene: TRBJ2-7
v_gene: TRBV27
abundance: NA
d_gene: NA
CDR3nt: TGTGCCAGCAGTTTAGGGCAGCCACCCTACGAGCAGTACTTC
CDR3aa: CASSLGQPPYEQYF

j_gene: TRBJ2-2
v_gene: TRBV10-3
abundance: NA
d_gene: NA
CDR3nt: TGTGCCATCAGTGAACAGGGAAACACCGGGGAGCTGTTTTTT
CDR3aa: CAISEQGNTGELFF

j_gene: TRBJ2-4
v_gene: TRBV15
abundance: NA
d_gene: NA
CDR3nt: TGTGCCACCAGCAGAGATCTGCGACCGAGCAAAAACATTCAGTACTTC
CDR3aa: CATSRDLRPSKNIQYF

j_gene: TRBJ2-7
v_gene: TRBV4-1
abundance: NA
d_gene: TRBD1
CDR3nt: TGCGCCAGCAGCCTAGGACAGGGGGAGGCTGGGACCTACGAGCAGTACTTC
CDR3aa: CASSLGQGEAGTYEQYF

j_gene: TRBJ2-4
v_gene: TRBV12-3/TRBV12-4
abundance: NA
d_gene: NA
CDR3nt: TGTGCCAGCAGAGTCGGGACGCAAGTTCAGTACTTC
CDR3aa: CASRVGTQVQYF

j_gene: TRBJ1-3
v_gene: TRBV11-2
abundance: NA
d_gene: NA
CDR3nt: TGTGCCAGCAGCTTAGATAGTGGAAACACCATATATTTT
CDR3aa: CASSLDSGNTIYF